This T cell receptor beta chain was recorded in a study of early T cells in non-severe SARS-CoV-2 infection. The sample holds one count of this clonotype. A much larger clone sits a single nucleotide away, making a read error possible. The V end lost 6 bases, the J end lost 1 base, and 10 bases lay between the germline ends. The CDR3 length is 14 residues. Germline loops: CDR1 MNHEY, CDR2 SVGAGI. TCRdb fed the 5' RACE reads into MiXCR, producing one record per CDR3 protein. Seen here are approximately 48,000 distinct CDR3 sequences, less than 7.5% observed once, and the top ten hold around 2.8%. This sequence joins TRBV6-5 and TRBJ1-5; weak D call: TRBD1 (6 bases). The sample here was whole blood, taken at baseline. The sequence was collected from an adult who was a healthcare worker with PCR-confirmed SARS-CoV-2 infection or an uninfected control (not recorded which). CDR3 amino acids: CASRKGGSNQPQHF. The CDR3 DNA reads TGTGCCAGCAGGAAAGGGGGAAGCAATCAGCCCCAGCATTTT.